This TCR beta chain was captured in a study of response to subunit inactivated influenza vaccine. Study-wide findings and caveats: The study's authors posited that every seasonal influenza vaccination enlists few new T cells.

Only a few counts were recorded for this clonotype. Its antigen remains unidentified. TCRdb re-called the RT-PCR reads with MiXCR, one entry per CDR3 protein. Among roughly 500,000 distinct CDR3 sequences listed, 15% to 20% were seen once. The source is a man between 50 and 70 years old who received an inactivated influenza vaccine. Source: CD4+ T cells sorted from PBMCs, taken around 25 months after vaccination.

The CDR3 reads CASSIRAGGGYNEQFF. DNA for the CDR3: TGTGCCAGCAGCATAAGAGCGGGAGGAGGCTACAATGAGCAGTTCTTC. This chain uses TRBV7-6 with TRBJ2-1, with 9 bases that match TRBD2. Germline V gene sequence: CDR1 SGHVS, CDR2 FNYEAQ. The ends lost 5 bases at V and 3 bases at J; junction bases unmatched: 8. This CDR3 spans 16 amino acids.